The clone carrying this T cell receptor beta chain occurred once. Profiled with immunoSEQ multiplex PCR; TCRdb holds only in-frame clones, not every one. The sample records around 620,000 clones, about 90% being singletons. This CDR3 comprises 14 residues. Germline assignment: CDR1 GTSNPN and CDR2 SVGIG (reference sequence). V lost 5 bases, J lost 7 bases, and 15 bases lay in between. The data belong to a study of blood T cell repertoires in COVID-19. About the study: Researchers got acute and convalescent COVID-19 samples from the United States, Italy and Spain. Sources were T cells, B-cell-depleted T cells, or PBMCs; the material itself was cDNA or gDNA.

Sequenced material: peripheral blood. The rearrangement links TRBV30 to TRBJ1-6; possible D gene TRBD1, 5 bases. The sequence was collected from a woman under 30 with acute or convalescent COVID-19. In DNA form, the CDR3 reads TGTGCCTGGGGGGGGGTTGCGTGGAATTCACCCCTCCACTTT. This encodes CAWGGVAWNSPLHF.